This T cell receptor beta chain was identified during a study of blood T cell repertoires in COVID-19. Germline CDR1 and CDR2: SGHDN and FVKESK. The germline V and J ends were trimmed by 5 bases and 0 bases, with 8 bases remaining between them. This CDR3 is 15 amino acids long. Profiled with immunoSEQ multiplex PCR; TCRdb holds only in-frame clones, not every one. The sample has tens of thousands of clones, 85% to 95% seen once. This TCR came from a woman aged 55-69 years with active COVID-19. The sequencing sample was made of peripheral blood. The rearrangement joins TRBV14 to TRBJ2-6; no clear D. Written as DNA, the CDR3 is TGTGCCAGCAGCAACATCGACTCTGGGGCCAACGTCCTGACTTTC. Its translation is CASSNIDSGANVLTF.